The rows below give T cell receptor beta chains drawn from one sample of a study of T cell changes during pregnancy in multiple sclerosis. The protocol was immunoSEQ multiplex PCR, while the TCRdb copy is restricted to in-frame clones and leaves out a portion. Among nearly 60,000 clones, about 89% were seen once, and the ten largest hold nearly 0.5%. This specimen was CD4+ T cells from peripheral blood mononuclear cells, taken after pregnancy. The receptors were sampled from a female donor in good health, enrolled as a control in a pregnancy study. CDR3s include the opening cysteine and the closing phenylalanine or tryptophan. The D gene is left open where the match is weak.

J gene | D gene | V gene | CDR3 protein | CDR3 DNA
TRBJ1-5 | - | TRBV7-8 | CASSSGNQPQHF | TGTGCCAGCAGCTCAGGGAATCAGCCCCAGCATTTT
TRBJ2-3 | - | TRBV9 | CASSPLRYTQYF | TGTGCCAGCAGCCCCCTCCGGTACACGCAGTATTTT
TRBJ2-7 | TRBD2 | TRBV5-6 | CASSLAERGRYEQYF | TGTGCCAGCAGCTTGGCCGAGCGGGGGCGTTACGAGCAGTACTTC
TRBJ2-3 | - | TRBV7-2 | CASSYRAPSTDTQYF | TGTGCCAGCAGTTACAGGGCCCCCAGCACAGATACGCAGTATTTT
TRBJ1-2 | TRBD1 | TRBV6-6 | CASSPRDRDNYGYTF | TGTGCCAGCAGTCCCCGGGACAGGGATAACTATGGCTACACCTTC
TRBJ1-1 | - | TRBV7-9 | CASSFGQGRTEAFF | TGTGCCAGCAGCTTTGGGCAGGGTCGCACTGAAGCTTTCTTT
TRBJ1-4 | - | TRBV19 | CASSPSPWRELFF | TGTGCCAGTAGTCCCTCTCCGTGGAGGGAACTGTTTTTT
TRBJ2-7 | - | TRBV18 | CASSALGGQEYEQYF | TGTGCCAGCTCGGCCCTCGGGGGTCAGGAGTACGAGCAGTACTTC
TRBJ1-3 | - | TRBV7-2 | CASRNEGNTIYF | TGTGCCAGCAGGAATGAGGGAAACACCATATATTTT
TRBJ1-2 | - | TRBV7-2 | CASSPPIDSYGYTF | TGTGCCAGCAGCCCCCCCATCGACAGCTATGGCTACACCTTC
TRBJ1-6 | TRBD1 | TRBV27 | CASREQGGNSPLHF | TGTGCCAGCAGGGAACAGGGGGGAAATTCACCCCTCCACTTT
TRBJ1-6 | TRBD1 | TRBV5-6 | CASSLASTGDFSYNSPLHF | TGTGCCAGCAGCTTGGCCTCGACAGGGGATTTCTCCTATAATTCACCCCTCCACTTT
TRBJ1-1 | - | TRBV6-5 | CASSSRRYTEAFF | TGTGCCAGCAGTAGTCGGCGGTACACTGAAGCTTTCTTT
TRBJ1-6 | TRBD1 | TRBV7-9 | CASSLPGTGTTPVDF | TGTGCCAGCAGCCTACCCGGGACAGGGACTACCCCTGTTGACTTT
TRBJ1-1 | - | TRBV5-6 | CASSFQGNTEAFF | TGTGCCAGCAGCTTCCAGGGGAACACTGAAGCTTTCTTT
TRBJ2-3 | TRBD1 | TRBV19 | CASTRTGGKSTDTQYF | TGTGCCAGTACCAGGACAGGGGGAAAGAGCACAGATACGCAGTATTTT
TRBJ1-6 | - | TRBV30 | CAWRQFNSPLHF | TGTGCCTGGAGACAGTTTAACTCACCCCTCCACTTT
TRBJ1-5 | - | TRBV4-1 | CASSQGVIQPQHF | TGCGCCAGCAGCCAAGGAGTAATCCAGCCCCAGCATTTT
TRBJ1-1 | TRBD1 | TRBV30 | CAWSVGGAGLGTFF | TGTGCCTGGAGTGTAGGGGGCGCAGGGCTGGGGACTTTCTTT
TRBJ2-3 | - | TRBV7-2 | CASSLEGTDTQYF | TGTGCCAGCAGCTTAGAGGGGACAGATACGCAGTATTTT
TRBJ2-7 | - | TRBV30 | CAWSRQARSYEQYF | TGTGCCTGGAGTAGACAGGCCCGCTCCTACGAGCAGTACTTC
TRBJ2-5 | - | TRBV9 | CASSVGWSEETQYF | TGTGCCAGCAGCGTAGGGTGGAGCGAAGAGACCCAGTACTTC
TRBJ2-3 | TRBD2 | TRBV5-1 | CASSLGTSGDTQYF | TGCGCCAGCAGCTTAGGGACTAGCGGAGATACGCAGTATTTT
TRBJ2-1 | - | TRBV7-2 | CASSGSGGPGEEQFF | TGTGCCAGCAGCGGCTCGGGGGGCCCGGGGGAGGAGCAGTTCTTC
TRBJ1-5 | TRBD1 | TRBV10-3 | CAISTGTGGGQPQHF | TGTGCCATCAGTACCGGGACAGGGGGCGGTCAGCCCCAGCATTTT
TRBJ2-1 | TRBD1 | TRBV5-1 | CASSLAGQENEQFF | TGCGCCAGCAGCTTGGCGGGACAGGAGAATGAGCAGTTCTTC
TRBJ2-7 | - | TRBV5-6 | CASSASRYEQYF | TGTGCCAGCAGCGCCTCTCGGTACGAGCAGTACTTC
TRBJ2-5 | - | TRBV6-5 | CASRSRGGRGETQYF | TGTGCCAGCAGATCTAGGGGGGGTCGGGGGGAGACCCAGTACTTC
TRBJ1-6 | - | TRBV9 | CASSLGGGENSPLHF | TGTGCCAGCAGCCTTGGGGGGGGAGAGAATTCACCCCTCCACTTT
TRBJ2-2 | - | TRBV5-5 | CASSLGHANTGELFF | TGTGCCAGCAGCCTGGGACACGCGAACACCGGGGAGCTGTTTTTT
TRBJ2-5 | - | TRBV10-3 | CAISHTSGGQETQYF | TGTGCCATCAGTCACACCTCCGGGGGACAAGAGACCCAGTACTTC
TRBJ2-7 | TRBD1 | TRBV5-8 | CASSPKGQGFYEQYF | TGTGCCAGCAGCCCAAAGGGACAGGGTTTCTACGAGCAGTACTTC
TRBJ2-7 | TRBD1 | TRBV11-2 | CASSQSIRDRPYEQYF | TGTGCCAGCAGCCAGTCGATCCGGGACAGACCTTACGAGCAGTACTTC